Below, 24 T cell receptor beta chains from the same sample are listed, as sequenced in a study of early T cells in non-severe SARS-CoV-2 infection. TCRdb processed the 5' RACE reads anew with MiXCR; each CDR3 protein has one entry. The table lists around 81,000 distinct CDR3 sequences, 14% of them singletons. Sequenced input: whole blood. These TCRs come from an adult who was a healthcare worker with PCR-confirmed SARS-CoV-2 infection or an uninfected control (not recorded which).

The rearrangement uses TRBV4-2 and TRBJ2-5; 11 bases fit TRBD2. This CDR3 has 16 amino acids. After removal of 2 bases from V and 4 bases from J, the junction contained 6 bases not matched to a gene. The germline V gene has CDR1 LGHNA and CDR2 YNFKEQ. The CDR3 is CASSQFSGGASETQYF. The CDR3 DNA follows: TGTGCCAGCAGCCAATTTAGCGGGGGGGCCTCAGAGACCCAGTACTTC.

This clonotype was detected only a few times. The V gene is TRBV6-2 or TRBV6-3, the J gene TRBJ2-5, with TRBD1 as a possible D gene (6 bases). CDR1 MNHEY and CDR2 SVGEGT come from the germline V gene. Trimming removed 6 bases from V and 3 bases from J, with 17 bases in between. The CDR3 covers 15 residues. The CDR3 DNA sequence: TGTGCCAGCAGCTCGCCCGCAGGGGCTAAAGAGACCCAGTACTTC. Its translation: CASSSPAGAKETQYF.

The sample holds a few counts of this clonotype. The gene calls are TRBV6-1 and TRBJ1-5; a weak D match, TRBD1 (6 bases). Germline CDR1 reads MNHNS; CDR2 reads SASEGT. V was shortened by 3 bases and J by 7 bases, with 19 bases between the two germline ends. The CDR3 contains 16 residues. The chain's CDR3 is CASSELEIGGRQPQHF. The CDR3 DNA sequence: TGTGCCAGCAGTGAGCTGGAAATAGGGGGGAGACAGCCCCAGCATTTT.

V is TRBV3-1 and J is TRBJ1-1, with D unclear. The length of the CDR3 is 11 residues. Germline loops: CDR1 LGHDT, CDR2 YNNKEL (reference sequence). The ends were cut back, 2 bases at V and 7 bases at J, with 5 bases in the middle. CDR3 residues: CASSQSREAFF. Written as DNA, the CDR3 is TGTGCCAGCAGCCAATCCCGTGAAGCTTTCTTT.

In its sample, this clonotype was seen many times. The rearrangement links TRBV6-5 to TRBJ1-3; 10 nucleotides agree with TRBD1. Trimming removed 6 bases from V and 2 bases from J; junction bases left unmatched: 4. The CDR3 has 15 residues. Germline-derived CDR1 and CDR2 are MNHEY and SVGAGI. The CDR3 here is CASRGTGDAGNTIYF. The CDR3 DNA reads TGTGCCAGCAGAGGGACAGGGGATGCTGGAAACACCATATATTTT.

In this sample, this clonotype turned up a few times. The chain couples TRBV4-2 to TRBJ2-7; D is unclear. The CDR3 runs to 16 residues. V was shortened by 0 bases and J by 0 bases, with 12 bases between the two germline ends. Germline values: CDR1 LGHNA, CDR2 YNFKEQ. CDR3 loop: CASSQDRLVSSYEQYF. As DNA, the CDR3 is TGTGCCAGCAGCCAAGATCGTCTAGTCTCCTCCTACGAGCAGTACTTC.

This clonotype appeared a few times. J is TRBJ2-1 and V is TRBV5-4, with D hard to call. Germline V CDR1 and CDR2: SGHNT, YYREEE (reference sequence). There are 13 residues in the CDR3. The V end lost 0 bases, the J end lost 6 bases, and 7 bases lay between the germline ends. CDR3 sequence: CASSLEPFNEQFF. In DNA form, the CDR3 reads TGTGCCAGCAGCTTGGAACCGTTCAATGAGCAGTTCTTC.

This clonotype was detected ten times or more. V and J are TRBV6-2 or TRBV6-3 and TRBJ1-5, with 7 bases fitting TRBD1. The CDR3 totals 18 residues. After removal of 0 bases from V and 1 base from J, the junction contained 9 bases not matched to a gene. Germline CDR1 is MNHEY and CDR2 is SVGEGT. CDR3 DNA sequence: TGTGCCAGCAGTTACTCCAGACAGGGTGGACGAAGCAATCAGCCCCAGCATTTT. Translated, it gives CASSYSRQGGRSNQPQHF.

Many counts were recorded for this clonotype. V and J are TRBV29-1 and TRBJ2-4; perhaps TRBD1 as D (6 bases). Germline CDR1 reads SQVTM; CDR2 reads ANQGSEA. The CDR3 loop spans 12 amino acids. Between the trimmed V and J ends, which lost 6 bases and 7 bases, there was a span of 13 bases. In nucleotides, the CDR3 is TGCAGCGTAGCCCCAGGGGAGAACATTCAGTACTTC. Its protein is CSVAPGENIQYF.

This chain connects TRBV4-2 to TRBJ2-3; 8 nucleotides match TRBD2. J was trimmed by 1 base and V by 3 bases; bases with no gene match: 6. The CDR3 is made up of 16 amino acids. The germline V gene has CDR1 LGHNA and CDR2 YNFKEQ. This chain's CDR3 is CASSQASGSGTDTQYF. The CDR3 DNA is TGTGCCAGCAGCCAGGCTAGCGGGTCGGGCACAGATACGCAGTATTTT.

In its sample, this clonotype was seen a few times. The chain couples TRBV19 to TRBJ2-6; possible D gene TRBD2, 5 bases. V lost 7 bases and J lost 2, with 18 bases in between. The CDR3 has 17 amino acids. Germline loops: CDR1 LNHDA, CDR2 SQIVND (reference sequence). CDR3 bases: TGTGCCAGTACCCCGCAGAGGGCGACCGCTGGGGCCAACGTCCTGACTTTC. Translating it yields CASTPQRATAGANVLTF.

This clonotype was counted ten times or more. CDR3 sequence reads: CAITGVSDTQYF. The CDR3 DNA reads TGTGCCATCACCGGGGTCTCAGATACGCAGTATTTT. The genes are TRBV10-3 and TRBJ2-3, with D possibly TRBD2 on 5 matching bases. Germline V gives CDR1 ENHRY, CDR2 SYGVKD. This CDR3 is 12 amino acids long. V was clipped by 7 bases and J by 4 bases, with 9 bases between them.

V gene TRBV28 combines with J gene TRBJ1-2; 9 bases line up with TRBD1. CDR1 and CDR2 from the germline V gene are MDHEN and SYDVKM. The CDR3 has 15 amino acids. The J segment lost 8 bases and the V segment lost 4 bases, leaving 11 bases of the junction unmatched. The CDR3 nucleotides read TGTGCCAGCAGTTCAAGGGACAGGGTTTTTTACGGCTACACCTTC. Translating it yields CASSSRDRVFYGYTF.

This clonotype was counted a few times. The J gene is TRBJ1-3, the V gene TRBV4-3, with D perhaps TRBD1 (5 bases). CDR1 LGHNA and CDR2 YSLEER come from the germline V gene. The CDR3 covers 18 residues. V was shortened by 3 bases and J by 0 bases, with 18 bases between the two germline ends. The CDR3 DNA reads TGCGCCAGCAGCCAGGAGAGGGGAACTCTCCACTCTGGAAACACCATATATTTT. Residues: CASSQERGTLHSGNTIYF.

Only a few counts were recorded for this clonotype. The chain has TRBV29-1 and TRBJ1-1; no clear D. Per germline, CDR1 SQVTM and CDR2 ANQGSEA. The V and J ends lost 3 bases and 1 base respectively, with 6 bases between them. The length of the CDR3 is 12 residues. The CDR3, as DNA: TGCAGCGTTGATATAGGGAACACTGAAGCTTTCTTT. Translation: CSVDIGNTEAFF.

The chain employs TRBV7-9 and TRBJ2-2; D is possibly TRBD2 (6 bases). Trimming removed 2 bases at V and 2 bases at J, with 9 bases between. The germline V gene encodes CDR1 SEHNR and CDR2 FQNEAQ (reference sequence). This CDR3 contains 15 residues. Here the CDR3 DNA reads TGTGCCAGCAGCTTACAACTAGCCAACACCGGGGAGCTGTTTTTT. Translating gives CASSLQLANTGELFF.

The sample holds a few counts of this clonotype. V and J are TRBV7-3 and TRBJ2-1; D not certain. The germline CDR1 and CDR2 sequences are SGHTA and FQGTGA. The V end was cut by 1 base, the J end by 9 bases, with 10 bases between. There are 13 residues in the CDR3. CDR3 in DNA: TGTGCCAGCAGCTTAAGCAGAGCTTCTGAGCAGTTCTTC. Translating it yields CASSLSRASEQFF.

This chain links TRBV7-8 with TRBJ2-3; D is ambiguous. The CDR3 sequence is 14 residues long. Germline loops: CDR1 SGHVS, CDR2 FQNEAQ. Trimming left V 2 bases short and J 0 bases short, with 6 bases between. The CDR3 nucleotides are TGTGCCAGCAGCTTATCGACTAGCACAGATACGCAGTATTTT. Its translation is CASSLSTSTDTQYF.

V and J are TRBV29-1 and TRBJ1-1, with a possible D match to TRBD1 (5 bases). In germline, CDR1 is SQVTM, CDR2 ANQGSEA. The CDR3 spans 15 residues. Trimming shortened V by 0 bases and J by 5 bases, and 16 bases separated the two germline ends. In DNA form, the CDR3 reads TGCAGCGTTGAAGAGGACGGACACTTGGGGACTGAAGCTTTCTTT. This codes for CSVEEDGHLGTEAFF.

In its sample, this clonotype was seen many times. CDR3 residues: CASSSGTGTQPQHF. The DNA of the CDR3 is TGCGCCAGCAGCTCCGGGACAGGGACGCAGCCCCAGCATTTT. The chain recombines TRBV5-1 with TRBJ1-5; 9 bases fit TRBD1. This CDR3 has 14 residues. Germline loops: CDR1 SGHRS, CDR2 YFSETQ. After removal of 3 bases from V and 7 bases from J, the junction contained 5 bases not matched to a gene.

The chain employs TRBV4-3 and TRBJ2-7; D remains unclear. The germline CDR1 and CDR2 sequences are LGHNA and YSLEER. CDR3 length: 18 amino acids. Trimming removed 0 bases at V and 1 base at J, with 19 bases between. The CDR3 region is CASSQEALRLERSYEQYF. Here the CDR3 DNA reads TGCGCCAGCAGCCAAGAAGCCCTAAGGCTAGAACGGTCCTACGAGCAGTACTTC.

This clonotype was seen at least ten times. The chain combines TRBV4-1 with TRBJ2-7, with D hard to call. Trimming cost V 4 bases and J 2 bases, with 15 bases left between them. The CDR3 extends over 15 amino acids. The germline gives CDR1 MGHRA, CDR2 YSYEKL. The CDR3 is CASSPGEDPPYEQYF. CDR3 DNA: TGCGCCAGCAGCCCGGGTGAGGACCCCCCCTACGAGCAGTACTTC.

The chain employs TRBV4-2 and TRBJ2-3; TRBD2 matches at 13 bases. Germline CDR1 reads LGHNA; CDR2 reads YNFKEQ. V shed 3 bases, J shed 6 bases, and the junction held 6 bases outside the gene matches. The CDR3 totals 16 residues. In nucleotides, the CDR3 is TGTGCCAGCAGCCAGGGAACTAGCGGGGGGGCCGATACGCAGTATTTT. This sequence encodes CASSQGTSGGADTQYF.

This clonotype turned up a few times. The CDR3 region has the DNA TGTGCCAGCAGTTTCTGGAGGGTAGACACCGGGGAGCTGTTTTTT. Translation gives CASSFWRVDTGELFF. The chain uses TRBV12-3 or TRBV12-4 and TRBJ2-2; D possibly corresponds to TRBD2 (6 bases). The CDR3 sequence is 15 residues long. V lost 3 bases to trimming and J lost 3 bases, with 11 bases between them.